There are many counts of the clone carrying this T cell receptor beta chain. Its antigen is currently unknown. The sample originates from a study of early T cells in non-severe SARS-CoV-2 infection. Background on the study: Investigators sequenced bulk RNA drawn from unsorted whole blood, and chains remained unpaired. Study-level findings and limits: CD4 and private specificities were missed by VDJdb matching, which favored anti-spike CD8 responses.

Molecules of cDNA were individually given unique molecular identifiers that were attached to them. TCRdb independently ran MiXCR on the 5' RACE reads; one entry per CDR3 protein. This table has 55,000 to 70,000 distinct CDR3 sequences, over 4% appearing once. The TCR originated in an adult who was a healthcare worker with PCR-confirmed SARS-CoV-2 infection or an uninfected control (not recorded which). The sample taken for sequencing was whole blood.

The CDR3 coding sequence is TGCAGCGTTCGCCTCGCAGGGGTTGCGGGGGTACAGTTCTTC. Its protein product is CSVRLAGVAGVQFF. The chain employs TRBV29-1 and TRBJ2-1, with D possibly being TRBD2 (7 bases). CDR1 and CDR2 from the germline V gene are SQVTM and ANQGSEA. The V and J ends lost 5 bases and 13 bases respectively, with 24 bases between them. The CDR3 is 14 amino acids.